The 20 T cell receptor beta chains presented below share a single source sample, sequenced in a study of CD8 T cells in Susac syndrome. After extraction with the RNeasy kit, roughly 0.5 to 1 ug of the RNA was reverse transcribed using random hexamers. A single record per CDR3 protein comes from TCRdb applying MiXCR to the immunoSEQ multiplex PCR reads. The table includes approximately 140,000 distinct CDR3 sequences, about 93% detected once. Source material: CD8+ T cells from PBMCs. These receptors originate from a human donor in good health.

This sequence joins TRBV27 and TRBJ2-7; the match to TRBD1 covers 7 bases. CDR1 is MNHEY, CDR2 SMNVEV, per germline (reference sequence). The CDR3 runs to 12 residues. V was pared by 7 bases and J by 4 bases, with 4 bases of the junction left unmatched. CDR3 region: CASKRGQYEQYF. CDR3 nucleotide sequence: TGTGCCAGCAAACGGGGACAGTACGAGCAGTACTTC.

The chain carries TRBV7-9 and TRBJ2-1, with D unclear. Deletions cut 4 bases from V and 2 bases from J, with 12 bases between. The V gene's germline CDR1 is SEHNR and CDR2 FQNEAQ (reference sequence). This CDR3 spans 15 amino acids. The CDR3 DNA reads as TGTGCCAGCAGCTCACCTGGACGGACCTACAATGAGCAGTTCTTC. Its protein is CASSSPGRTYNEQFF.

J is TRBJ2-7 and V is TRBV7-8; tentatively, D is TRBD1 (6 bases). Trimming left V 5 bases short and J 0 bases short, with 11 bases between. Germline lookup yields CDR1 SGHVS and CDR2 FQNEAQ. There are 14 residues in the CDR3. Written as DNA, the CDR3 is TGTGCCAGCAGCCCCGGACAGAGCTCCTACGAGCAGTACTTC. Its protein is CASSPGQSSYEQYF.

This chain uses TRBV18 with TRBJ2-7; D tentatively reads TRBD1 or TRBD2 (6 bases each). From germline, CDR1 is KGHSH and CDR2 LQKENI. CDR3 length equals 13 residues. Trimming took 2 bases from V and 6 from J, leaving 11 bases between them. The CDR3 bases are TGTGCCAGCTCACCAAGGGGGGACGTCGAGCAGTACTTC. Protein sequence: CASSPRGDVEQYF.

The rearrangement joins TRBV6-5 to TRBJ1-5, with D possibly matching TRBD1 (5 bases). The CDR3 covers 14 residues. Trimming removed 0 bases at V and 5 bases at J, with 8 bases between. The germline gives CDR1 MNHEY, CDR2 SVGAGI. In DNA, the CDR3 is TGTGCCAGCAGTTACTCGCAGGGCTATCAGCCCCAGCATTTT. Translated: CASSYSQGYQPQHF.

The V gene is TRBV23-1, the J gene TRBJ2-7; maybe TRBD1 (6 bases). TRBV23-1 is designated an ORF whose function remains uncertain. The CDR3 is 15 residues long. The germline V and J ends were trimmed by 1 base and 1 base, with 11 bases remaining between them. The CDR3 bases are TGCGCCAGCAGTCAATTCAGGACAGTGTCCTACGAGCAGTACTTC. Amino acid sequence: CASSQFRTVSYEQYF.

In its sample, this clonotype was seen once. The chain carries TRBV28 and TRBJ2-1, with D possibly matching TRBD2 (6 bases). The CDR3 extends over 16 amino acids. Trimming took off 3 bases at V and 5 bases at J, with 17 bases between the two ends. Germline values: CDR1 MDHEN, CDR2 SYDVKM. CDR3 DNA: TGTGCCAGCAGTTTTGTAGGAGGGGCGAATCACAATGAGCAGTTCTTC. This gives the protein CASSFVGGANHNEQFF. The whole variable domain, remainder taken from reference TRBV28 and TRBJ2-1, is DVKVTQSSRYLVKRTGEKVFLECVQDMDHENMFWYRQDPGLGLRLIYFSYDVKMKEKGDIPEGYSVSREKKERFSLILESASTNQTSMYLCASSFVGGANHNEQFFGPGTRLTVL.

V usage is TRBV12-3 or TRBV12-4 and J usage is TRBJ1-5; D perhaps matches TRBD1 (5 bases). CDR3 length: 13 residues. Trimming pared 5 bases from V and 7 bases from J, leaving 12 bases between. CDR3 coding DNA: TGTGCCAGCAGTACACAAGGGGACCAGCCCCAGCATTTT. Protein product: CASSTQGDQPQHF.

CDR3 DNA sequence: TGTGCCAGTAGTATCTCCGCAGGTCCAAGCGAGCAGTACTTC. Translating gives CASSISAGPSEQYF. The chain is built from TRBV19 and TRBJ2-7; D is ambiguous. V shed 3 bases and J shed 6 bases, with 15 bases lying between them. This CDR3 contains 14 residues. Germline-derived CDR1 and CDR2 are LNHDA and SQIVND (reference sequence).

The chain couples TRBV20-1 to TRBJ2-1; D is unclear. Germline V gene lookup returns CDR1 DFQATT and CDR2 SNEGSKA (reference sequence). Trimming shortened V by 1 base and J by 6 bases, and 4 bases separated the two germline ends. The CDR3 runs 11 residues. CDR3 nucleotide sequence: TGCAGTGCTAGAGGTCCCAATGAGCAGTTCTTC. As protein: CSARGPNEQFF.

This chain joins TRBV29-1 and TRBJ2-7; weak D call: TRBD2 (6 bases). CDR1 is SQVTM and CDR2 is ANQGSEA in the germline V gene. Trimming took 3 bases from V and 6 from J, leaving 9 bases between them. The CDR3 length is 11 residues. CDR3 residues: CSVERGGEQYF. CDR3 in DNA: TGCAGCGTTGAGCGGGGTGGCGAGCAGTACTTC.

The count of this clonotype is one. The rearrangement links TRBV4-1 to TRBJ1-2; weak D call: TRBD1 (5 bases). The CDR3 is 16 residues long. Germline V lookup: CDR1 MGHRA, CDR2 YSYEKL. V was shortened by 2 bases and J by 4 bases, with 17 bases between the two germline ends. CDR3 amino acids: CASSQTFNPGTYGYTF. DNA of the CDR3: TGCGCCAGCAGCCAAACCTTCAACCCAGGGACCTATGGCTACACCTTC.

The chain carries TRBV27 and TRBJ2-5; TRBD2 agrees at 11 bases. Trimming at V came to 5 bases and at J to 4 bases, leaving 6 bases not matched to a gene. The CDR3 has 15 residues. Germline V lookup: CDR1 MNHEY, CDR2 SMNVEV (reference sequence). CDR3 sequence: CASSTLAGAGETQYF. The CDR3 DNA follows: TGTGCCAGCAGTACACTAGCGGGAGCGGGAGAGACCCAGTACTTC.

CDR3 bases: TGCAGTGCTAGAGGGGCTAGTTACAATGAGCAGTTCTTC. It translates to CSARGASYNEQFF. The genes are TRBV20-1 and TRBJ2-1, with D hard to call. V dropped 1 base and J dropped 4 bases, with 8 bases sitting between them. CDR1 and CDR2 from the germline V gene are DFQATT and SNEGSKA (reference sequence). This CDR3 is 13 amino acids long.

The chain has TRBV15 and TRBJ2-7, with D possibly being TRBD2 (6 bases). Trimming cost V 0 bases and J 5 bases, with 14 bases left between them. The germline V gene encodes CDR1 LNHNV and CDR2 YYDKDF (reference sequence). The CDR3 is 15 residues long. The CDR3 DNA is TGTGCCACCAGCAGAGATCGGCGGGAAGTGAACGAGCAGTACTTC. It encodes CATSRDRREVNEQYF.

This sequence joins TRBV9 and TRBJ2-1; D might be TRBD1 (5 bases). Trimming stripped 0 bases from V and 1 base from J, with 8 bases between. The CDR3 has 15 residues. Germline CDR1 reads SGDLS; CDR2 reads YYNGEE. CDR3 in DNA: TGTGCCAGCAGCGTAGCACAGGCGTCCTACAATGAGCAGTTCTTC. This translates into CASSVAQASYNEQFF.

V is TRBV6-1 and J is TRBJ2-7; D not resolved. V lost 7 bases and J lost 5, with 12 bases in between. The germline V gene has CDR1 MNHNS and CDR2 SASEGT. This CDR3 has 12 residues. Here the CDR3 reads CASTIGVHEQYF. The CDR3 nucleotides are TGTGCCAGCACCATTGGGGTCCACGAGCAGTACTTC.

This clonotype was detected once. The V call is TRBV25-1, the J call TRBJ2-5; tentative D call: TRBD2 (5 bases). The V gene's germline CDR1 is MGHDK and CDR2 SYGVNS. The V end was cut by 4 bases, the J end by 4 bases, with 10 bases between. The CDR3 is made up of 13 amino acids. CDR3 amino acids: CASSGEWGETQYF. DNA of the CDR3: TGTGCCAGCAGTGGGGAGTGGGGAGAGACCCAGTACTTC.

The gene calls are TRBV12-3 or TRBV12-4 and TRBJ2-7, with TRBD1 matching over 8 bases. This CDR3 contains 17 residues. V was clipped by 7 bases and J by 3 bases; unmatched bases: 17. CDR3 amino acids: CASTSSTPGTGFYEQYF. In DNA, the CDR3 is TGTGCCAGCACTTCCTCTACCCCGGGGACAGGCTTCTACGAGCAGTACTTC.

The rearrangement links TRBV24-1 to TRBJ2-3; no firm D call. Germline-derived CDR1 and CDR2 are KGHDR and SFDVKD. The CDR3 consists of 13 residues. V shed 6 bases and J shed 0 bases, with 6 bases lying between them. The CDR3 DNA is TGTGCCACCAGTAGGATTAGCACAGATACGCAGTATTTT. Its translation is CATSRISTDTQYF.